What follows describes a single T cell receptor beta chain. These data originate in a study of cytomegalovirus exposure and HLA in healthy donors. Study-wide background: There were 75 million to 95 million unique TCRs (from HLA-typed donors) in an early data release.

Researchers ran the PCR with 60 Vbeta and 13 Jbeta primers. Sequencing used immunoSEQ multiplex PCR; TCRdb keeps in-frame clones, though not all of them. Counted here are more than 80,000 clones, roughly 69% occurring once; the ten biggest clones make up 2.5% to 3%. The CDR3 consists of 17 residues. Trimming cost V 0 bases and J 9 bases; bases outside gene matches: 13. The germline CDR1 and CDR2 sequences are SGHRS and YFSETQ. This chain uses TRBV5-1 with TRBJ2-4; TRBD2 agrees at 9 bases. Specimen: PBMCs. This clonotype was obtained from a man aged 45-65 years in good health and CMV-seronegative. The DNA of the CDR3 is TGCGCCAGCAGCTTGGTTCCTAGCGGGGTATCGGATCCCATTCAGTACTTC. It translates to CASSLVPSGVSDPIQYF. Drawing the rest from reference TRBV5-1 and TRBJ2-4, the complete variable domain is KAGVTQTPRYLIKTRGQQVTLSCSPISGHRSVSWYQQTPGQGLQFLFEYFSETQRNKGNFPGRFSGRQFSNSRSEMNVSTLELGDSALYLCASSLVPSGVSDPIQYFGAGTRLSVL.